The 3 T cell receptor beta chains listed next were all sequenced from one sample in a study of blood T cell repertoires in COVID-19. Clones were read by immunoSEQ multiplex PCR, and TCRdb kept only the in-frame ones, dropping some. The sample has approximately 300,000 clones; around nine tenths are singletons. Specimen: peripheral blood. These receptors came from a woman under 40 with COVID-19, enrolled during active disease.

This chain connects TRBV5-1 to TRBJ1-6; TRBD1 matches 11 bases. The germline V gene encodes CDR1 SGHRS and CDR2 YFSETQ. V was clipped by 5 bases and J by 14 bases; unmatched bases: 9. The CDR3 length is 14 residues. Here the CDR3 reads CASRWTGGDRSLHF. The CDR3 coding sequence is TGCGCCAGCAGGTGGACAGGGGGCGATAGGTCCCTCCACTTT.

The CDR3 spells CASSPGGDGKTQYF. In DNA, the CDR3 is TGTGCCAGCAGCCCCGGAGGGGACGGGAAAACCCAGTACTTC. The rearrangement joins TRBV5-4 to TRBJ2-5, with a tentative D call TRBD2 (6 bases). This CDR3 has 14 residues. V was cut by 4 bases and J by 8 bases, with 18 bases left in between. The germline V gene encodes CDR1 SGHNT and CDR2 YYREEE (reference sequence).

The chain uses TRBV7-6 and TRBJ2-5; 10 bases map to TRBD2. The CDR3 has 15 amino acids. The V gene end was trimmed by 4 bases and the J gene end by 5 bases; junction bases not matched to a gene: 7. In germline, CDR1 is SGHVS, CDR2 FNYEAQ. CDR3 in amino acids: CASSSDLAGVETQYF. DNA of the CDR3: TGTGCCAGCAGCTCAGATCTAGCGGGAGTGGAGACCCAGTACTTC.